The 6 T cell receptor beta chains presented below share a single source sample, sequenced in a study of T cells in localized non-small cell lung cancer. The assay was immunoSEQ multiplex PCR, and TCRdb's table has in-frame clones only and misses some. The top ten hold more than 25% of the sample, which has under 35,000 clones, more than 85% seen once. The sample in question was peripheral blood, obtained before any cancer treatment. The receptors originated from a female donor older than 55 with stage I lung adenocarcinoma.

The V and J genes are TRBV19 and TRBJ2-7; 10 bases are shared with TRBD1. The CDR3 totals 16 residues. After removal of 6 bases from V and 3 bases from J, the junction contained 11 bases not matched to a gene. Germline-derived CDR1 and CDR2 are LNHDA and SQIVND (reference sequence). The CDR3 region is CASSSYGTGEFYEQYF. The CDR3 bases are TGTGCCAGTAGCAGCTACGGGACAGGGGAATTCTACGAGCAGTACTTC. The full variable domain, in which reference TRBV19 and TRBJ2-7 provide the parts outside the CDR3, is DGGITQSPKYLFRKEGQNVTLSCEQNLNHDAMYWYRQDPGQGLRLIYYSQIVNDFQKGDIAEGYSVSREKKESFPLTVTSAQKNPTAFYLCASSSYGTGEFYEQYFGPGTRLTVT.

DNA for the CDR3: TGCGCCAGCAGCGCGGGCGAAGAAGGTGAAAAACTGTTTTTT. Protein sequence: CASSAGEEGEKLFF. The chain uses TRBV5-1 and TRBJ1-4; D gene unclear. CDR3 size: 14 residues. The germline CDR1 and CDR2 sequences are SGHRS and YFSETQ. The ends were cut back, 4 bases at V and 7 bases at J, with 14 bases in the middle.

This clone turned up a few times. The genes are TRBV5-1 and TRBJ2-5; TRBD1 is a possible D gene (6 bases). The germline CDR1 and CDR2 sequences are SGHRS and YFSETQ. This CDR3 is 15 amino acids long. Trimming pared 4 bases from V and 2 bases from J, leaving 15 bases between. CDR3 sequence reads: CASSPGTLGQETQYF. CDR3 DNA: TGCGCCAGCAGCCCCGGGACACTGGGACAAGAGACCCAGTACTTC. The full variable domain, in which reference TRBV5-1 and TRBJ2-5 provide the parts outside the CDR3, is KAGVTQTPRYLIKTRGQQVTLSCSPISGHRSVSWYQQTPGQGLQFLFEYFSETQRNKGNFPGRFSGRQFSNSRSEMNVSTLELGDSALYLCASSPGTLGQETQYFGPGTRLLVL.

The chain carries TRBV5-1 and TRBJ1-2, with D unclear. V lost 0 bases, J lost 4 bases, and 10 bases lay in between. CDR1 and CDR2 from the germline V gene are SGHRS and YFSETQ. The CDR3 is made up of 14 amino acids. Here the CDR3 DNA reads TGCGCCAGCAGCTTGGATTGGGGATTCTATGGCTACACCTTC. Its protein is CASSLDWGFYGYTF. The full variable domain, rest sourced from reference TRBV5-1 and TRBJ1-2, is KAGVTQTPRYLIKTRGQQVTLSCSPISGHRSVSWYQQTPGQGLQFLFEYFSETQRNKGNFPGRFSGRQFSNSRSEMNVSTLELGDSALYLCASSLDWGFYGYTFGSGTRLTVV.

The V call is TRBV15, the J call TRBJ1-4; 8 positions match TRBD1. Trimming removed 1 base from V and 7 bases from J; junction bases left unmatched: 5. This CDR3 contains 15 residues. Germline lookup yields CDR1 LNHNV and CDR2 YYDKDF (reference sequence). CDR3 DNA sequence: TGTGCCACCAGCAGAGGGGGGACAGGAGGTGAAAAACTGTTTTTT. This codes for CATSRGGTGGEKLFF.

J is TRBJ1-2 and V is TRBV19; D uncertain. This CDR3 spans 13 amino acids. Germline lookup yields CDR1 LNHDA and CDR2 SQIVND (reference sequence). Deletions cut 4 bases from V and 6 bases from J, with 12 bases between. This CDR3 is CASSRRTEDGYTF. The CDR3 DNA reads as TGTGCCAGTAGTAGGAGGACTGAAGATGGCTACACCTTC. Looking up the rest from reference TRBV19 and TRBJ1-2 gives the full variable domain: DGGITQSPKYLFRKEGQNVTLSCEQNLNHDAMYWYRQDPGQGLRLIYYSQIVNDFQKGDIAEGYSVSREKKESFPLTVTSAQKNPTAFYLCASSRRTEDGYTFGSGTRLTVV.